This entry lists 25 T cell receptor beta chains sequenced from one sample in a study of OX40 agonist ivuxolimab in advanced cancers. The protocol was immunoSEQ multiplex PCR, while the TCRdb copy is restricted to in-frame clones and leaves out a portion. Among about 60,000 clones listed, about 89% were seen once. The sample in question was CD4+ or CD8+ T cells sorted from blood, obtained in a trial of the OX40 agonist ivuxolimab. The receptors here all came from an adult with an advanced solid tumor such as melanoma, head and neck, liver or kidney cancer.

This sequence joins TRBV28 and TRBJ2-5, with D hard to call. The CDR3 has 15 residues. Deletions cut 7 bases from V and 2 bases from J, with 17 bases between. Germline loops: CDR1 MDHEN, CDR2 SYDVKM. For the CDR3, the DNA is TGTGCCAGCACCCCCCGGGCTCGCCCTCAAGAGACCCAGTACTTC. Translated, it gives CASTPRARPQETQYF.

This CDR3 is CASRPSSSYEQYF. The CDR3 DNA sequence: TGTGCCAGCAGGCCCTCTAGCTCCTACGAGCAGTACTTC. The chain recombines TRBV28 with TRBJ2-7, with D unclear. V was pared by 6 bases and J by 0 bases, with 9 bases between. This CDR3 has 13 amino acids. Germline CDR1 reads MDHEN; CDR2 reads SYDVKM. Together with reference TRBV28 and TRBJ2-7, the CDR3 gives the full variable domain: DVKVTQSSRYLVKRTGEKVFLECVQDMDHENMFWYRQDPGLGLRLIYFSYDVKMKEKGDIPEGYSVSREKKERFSLILESASTNQTSMYLCASRPSSSYEQYFGPGTRLTVT.

The chain carries TRBV9 and TRBJ1-3; D is unclear. The CDR3 contains 14 residues. Trimming left V 2 bases short and J 4 bases short, with 10 bases between. Germline CDR1 and CDR2: SGDLS and YYNGEE. CDR3 in amino acids: CASSVLTTGNTIYF. For the CDR3, the DNA is TGTGCCAGCAGCGTCCTTACGACAGGAAACACCATATATTTT.

This sequence joins TRBV9 and TRBJ2-1, with 7 bases matching TRBD2. The ends lost 0 bases at V and 7 bases at J; junction bases unmatched: 4. The length of the CDR3 is 14 residues. The germline V gene encodes CDR1 SGDLS and CDR2 YYNGEE. The CDR3 reads CASSVAGGQNEQFF. The DNA for the CDR3 is TGTGCCAGCAGCGTAGCGGGAGGACAAAATGAGCAGTTCTTC.

The rearrangement joins TRBV5-6 to TRBJ1-4; the D is unclear. Germline CDR1 SGHDT, CDR2 YYEEEE. Trimming cost V 4 bases and J 4 bases, with 11 bases left between them. CDR3 length equals 14 residues. The CDR3, as DNA: TGTGCCAGCAGCGTCACACCGATTAATGAAAAACTGTTTTTT. Translated, it gives CASSVTPINEKLFF.

The chain links TRBV28 to TRBJ2-7; the D is unclear. The germline V and J ends were trimmed by 2 bases and 1 base, with 9 bases remaining between them. The V gene's germline CDR1 is MDHEN and CDR2 SYDVKM. The CDR3 extends over 14 amino acids. The DNA of the CDR3 is TGTGCCAGCAGTTTAGTTCGCAGGTCCTACGAGCAGTACTTC. This codes for CASSLVRRSYEQYF.

V usage is TRBV7-6 and J usage is TRBJ2-1; a possible D gene is TRBD1 (6 bases). Per germline, CDR1 SGHVS and CDR2 FNYEAQ. Trimming pared 6 bases from V and 10 bases from J, leaving 16 bases between. The CDR3 runs to 13 residues. The CDR3 sequence: CASSSKTGTEQFF. The DNA of the CDR3 is TGTGCCAGCAGTTCGAAAACAGGGACGGAGCAGTTCTTC.

The chain joins TRBV5-1 to TRBJ2-5; no clear D gene. The CDR3 runs 14 residues. The V and J ends lost 0 bases and 5 bases respectively, with 11 bases between them. Germline loops: CDR1 SGHRS, CDR2 YFSETQ. The CDR3 DNA follows: TGCGCCAGCAGCTTGGAAGGGCCACTGGAGACCCAGTACTTC. Protein sequence: CASSLEGPLETQYF.

This clone came up a few times. The chain is built from TRBV28 and TRBJ2-2; TRBD1 matches at 9 bases. V lost 10 bases to trimming and J lost 1 base; unmatched junction nucleotides: 7. The germline V gene has CDR1 MDHEN and CDR2 SYDVKM. This CDR3 comprises 15 residues. The CDR3: CATRRGQGNTGELFF. In DNA form, the CDR3 reads TGTGCCACACGTAGGGGACAGGGGAACACCGGGGAGCTGTTTTTT.

The J gene is TRBJ2-7, the V gene TRBV11-2; 8 positions agree with TRBD2. J gave up 1 base and V 5 bases, and 7 bases lay outside the gene matches. Germline V lookup: CDR1 SGHAT, CDR2 FQNNGV. CDR3 length: 15 amino acids. DNA for the CDR3: TGTGCCAGCAGCCGGGAACTAGCGGCTTCCTACGAGCAGTACTTC. This encodes CASSRELAASYEQYF.

The gene calls are TRBV6-6 and TRBJ2-1; TRBD2 might be the D (7 bases). Germline CDR1 is MNHNY and CDR2 is SVGAGI (reference sequence). V gave up 8 bases and J gave up 3 bases, with 17 bases separating them. This CDR3 region has 15 residues. Here the CDR3 reads CASLDGGGYYNEQFF. The DNA for the CDR3 is TGTGCCAGCCTCGATGGGGGGGGCTACTACAATGAGCAGTTCTTC.

A single count supports this clone. This chain links TRBV5-4 with TRBJ2-1; 9 bases are a match to TRBD2. The junction had 4 bases not matched to a gene; V was cut back by 2 bases and J by 4 bases. Germline CDR1 and CDR2: SGHNT and YYREEE (reference sequence). The CDR3 consists of 15 residues. The CDR3 sequence: CASSLTSGQYNEQFF. In DNA form, the CDR3 reads TGTGCCAGCAGCTTAACTAGCGGGCAGTACAATGAGCAGTTCTTC.

For this clone: This sample includes further DNA sequences coding for the same CDR3. The chain recombines TRBV18 with TRBJ2-7; 8 bases are a match to TRBD1. This CDR3 has 13 amino acids. Germline loops: CDR1 KGHSH, CDR2 LQKENI. V lost 4 bases to trimming and J lost 4 bases; unmatched junction nucleotides: 3. The CDR3 reads CASSRTGGYEQYF. In DNA form, the CDR3 reads TGTGCCAGCTCACGTACAGGGGGTTACGAGCAGTACTTC.

The chain employs TRBV7-9 and TRBJ2-3; D gene unclear. With 3 bases removed from V and 4 bases from J, the gap between germline ends came to 17 bases. This CDR3 region has 16 residues. Per the germline V gene, CDR1 is SEHNR and CDR2 is FQNEAQ (reference sequence). In DNA form, the CDR3 reads TGTGCCAGCAGCTTGGGCAAGGCTAGTCGGTCAGATACGCAGTATTTT. Protein: CASSLGKASRSDTQYF.

The chain is built from TRBV5-1 and TRBJ1-5, with a possible D match to TRBD1 (6 bases). Trimming took 1 base from V and 5 from J, leaving 13 bases between them. Germline V gene sequence: CDR1 SGHRS, CDR2 YFSETQ. This CDR3 is 15 amino acids long. Here the CDR3 reads CASSLSGQSDQPQHF. The CDR3 DNA reads TGCGCCAGCAGCTTGTCCGGACAGTCCGATCAGCCCCAGCATTTT.

This chain links TRBV6-5 with TRBJ2-7; maybe TRBD1 (6 bases). Trimming removed 5 bases from V and 3 bases from J, with 14 bases in between. This CDR3 is 14 amino acids long. Germline values: CDR1 MNHEY, CDR2 SVGAGI. CDR3 in amino acids: CASSPDRSVYEQYF. The DNA of the CDR3 is TGTGCCAGCAGTCCGGACAGATCGGTCTACGAGCAGTACTTC.

This rearrangement joins TRBV30 to TRBJ1-6; the match to TRBD1 covers 10 bases. The V gene end was trimmed by 8 bases and the J gene end by 8 bases; junction bases not matched to a gene: 6. Germline V gives CDR1 GTSNPN, CDR2 SVGIG (reference sequence). The CDR3 spans 13 residues. The CDR3 protein is CATDRGIDSPLHF. For the CDR3, the DNA is TGTGCCACGGACAGGGGGATCGATTCACCCCTCCACTTT.

J is TRBJ2-2 and V is TRBV7-8; possible D gene TRBD2, 5 bases. Germline-derived CDR1 and CDR2 are SGHVS and FQNEAQ. With 8 bases removed from V and 4 bases from J, the gap between germline ends came to 20 bases. This CDR3 is built from 16 residues. The CDR3 region has the DNA TGTGCCAGCGCTATCCCAGGAGGCGACTCCACCGGGGAGCTGTTTTTT. It is translated as CASAIPGGDSTGELFF.

This sequence joins TRBV11-2 and TRBJ2-2; D perhaps matches TRBD2 (6 bases). The V end lost 0 bases, the J end lost 1 base, and 12 bases lay between the germline ends. Germline V lookup: CDR1 SGHAT, CDR2 FQNNGV. CDR3 length: 17 amino acids. The CDR3 loop reads CASSLDWYGGNTGELFF. For the CDR3, the DNA is TGTGCCAGCAGCTTAGATTGGTACGGGGGGAACACCGGGGAGCTGTTTTTT.

This chain links TRBV5-1 with TRBJ1-2, with 7 bases lining up with TRBD1. The CDR3 extends over 15 amino acids. The junction had 8 bases not matched to a gene; V was cut back by 4 bases and J by 2 bases. CDR1 and CDR2 (germline): SGHRS, YFSETQ. The CDR3, as DNA: TGCGCCAGCAGCCAGGTACCGGGACAGAACTATGGCTACACCTTC. This encodes CASSQVPGQNYGYTF. The entire variable domain, with the rest obtained from reference TRBV5-1 and TRBJ1-2, is as follows: KAGVTQTPRYLIKTRGQQVTLSCSPISGHRSVSWYQQTPGQGLQFLFEYFSETQRNKGNFPGRFSGRQFSNSRSEMNVSTLELGDSALYLCASSQVPGQNYGYTFGSGTRLTVV.

V and J are TRBV5-6 and TRBJ2-1; D gene ambiguous. This CDR3 is 17 amino acids long. V lost 2 bases, J lost 0 bases, and 15 bases lay in between. The V gene's germline CDR1 is SGHDT and CDR2 YYEEEE. The CDR3 nucleotides read TGTGCCAGCAGCTTTTTCGAGACCGAAAGCTCCTACAATGAGCAGTTCTTC. Protein product: CASSFFETESSYNEQFF.

The chain is built from TRBV4-3 and TRBJ2-1; TRBD2 matches 7 bases. CDR3 length: 14 residues. V was clipped by 6 bases and J by 4 bases; unmatched bases: 6. From germline, CDR1 is LGHNA and CDR2 YSLEER. CDR3 bases: TGCGCCAGCAGTTCCGCTAGCGGATACAATGAGCAGTTCTTC. Encoded protein: CASSSASGYNEQFF.

The rearrangement links TRBV7-2 to TRBJ2-5; D may match TRBD1 or TRBD2 (5 bases each). Deletions cut 6 bases from V and 3 bases from J, with 11 bases between. The germline CDR1 and CDR2 sequences are SGHTA and FQGNSA. This CDR3 comprises 13 residues. CDR3 in DNA: TGTGCCAGCAGAAAGGGGACCGAAGAGACCCAGTACTTC. Translation gives CASRKGTEETQYF.

V usage is TRBV11-2 and J usage is TRBJ1-5, with TRBD1 identical over 8 bases. This CDR3 has 14 amino acids. The germline CDR1 and CDR2 sequences are SGHAT and FQNNGV. J gave up 6 bases and V 5 bases, and 6 bases lay outside the gene matches. In nucleotides, the CDR3 is TGTGCCAGCAGCCTAGGGACAGGAGTTCAGCCCCAGCATTTT. As protein: CASSLGTGVQPQHF.

The gene calls are TRBV7-2 and TRBJ2-3; a possible D gene is TRBD1 (6 bases). The germline V gene has CDR1 SGHTA and CDR2 FQGNSA. The CDR3 is 14 residues long. The V and J ends lost 3 bases and 0 bases respectively, with 7 bases between them. The CDR3 DNA sequence: TGTGCCAGCAGCTTCGGACAGAGCACAGATACGCAGTATTTT. This encodes CASSFGQSTDTQYF.